This TCR beta chain was captured in a study of blood T cell repertoires in COVID-19. The overall study: COVID-19 samples, acute and convalescent, were from the United States, Italy and Spain.

The protocol was immunoSEQ multiplex PCR, while the TCRdb copy is restricted to in-frame clones and leaves out a portion. The table has fewer than 200,000 clones, under 80% seen once. The sequenced sample was peripheral blood. The sequence was obtained from a woman aged 80 or older with acute or convalescent COVID-19.

DNA of the CDR3: TGTGCCAGCAGCTTGGGACTAGCCGATGAGCAGTTCTTC. It yields the protein CASSLGLADEQFF. The chain is built from TRBV5-8 and TRBJ2-1; 7 nucleotides agree with TRBD2. Per the germline V gene, CDR1 is SGHTS and CDR2 is YDEGEE. J was trimmed by 8 bases and V by 0 bases; bases with no gene match: 2. This CDR3 comprises 13 residues.